This TCR beta chain appears in the sequencing data of a study of radiotherapy plus CTLA-4 blockade in lung cancer. Across the study: Objective responses occurred in roughly a sixth of patients; around 28% had disease control.

Each patient with chemo-refractory metastatic non-small-cell lung cancer was treated with focal radiation plus CTLA-4 blockade using ipilimumab. This CDR3 has 16 residues. Germline loops: CDR1 SGHVS, CDR2 FQNEAQ. V was clipped by 2 bases and J by 4 bases; unmatched bases: 7. Regarding this clone: Its specificity is not known.

Overall study findings and caveats: It was early blood T cell clone dynamics, with interferon-beta, that reportedly best predicted response. Peripheral blood showed expansion of tumor-derived TCR clones after radiotherapy and ipilimumab.

Method: immunoSEQ multiplex PCR; TCRdb's copy keeps in-frame clones and lacks some. The table includes 75,000 to 100,000 clones, about 81% detected once. This clonotype was sampled from a human donor with non-small cell lung cancer who had a partial response to radiotherapy plus ipilimumab. The chain recombines TRBV7-8 with TRBJ2-2, with TRBD2 matching 7 bases. The specimen comprised peripheral blood, sampled from a patient treated with radiotherapy plus ipilimumab. CDR3: CASSLRAAGVTGELFF. The DNA of the CDR3 is TGTGCCAGCAGCTTACGGGCGGCGGGAGTCACCGGGGAGCTGTTTTTT.